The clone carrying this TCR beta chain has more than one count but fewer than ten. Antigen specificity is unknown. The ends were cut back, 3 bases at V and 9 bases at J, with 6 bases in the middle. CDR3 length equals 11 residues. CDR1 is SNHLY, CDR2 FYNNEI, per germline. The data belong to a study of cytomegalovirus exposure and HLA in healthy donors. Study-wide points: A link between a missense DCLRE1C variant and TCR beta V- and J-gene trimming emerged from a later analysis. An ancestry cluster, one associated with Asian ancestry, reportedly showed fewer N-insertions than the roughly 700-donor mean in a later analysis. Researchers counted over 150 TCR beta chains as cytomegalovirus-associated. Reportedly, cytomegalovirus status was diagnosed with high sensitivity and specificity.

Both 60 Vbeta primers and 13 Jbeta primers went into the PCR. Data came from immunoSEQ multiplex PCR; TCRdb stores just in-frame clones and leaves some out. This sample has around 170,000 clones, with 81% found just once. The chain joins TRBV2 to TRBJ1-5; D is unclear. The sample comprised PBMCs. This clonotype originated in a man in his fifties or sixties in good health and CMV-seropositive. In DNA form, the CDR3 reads TGTGCCAGCAGTGAGAGAGGGCCCCAGCATTTT. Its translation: CASSERGPQHF.